Listed here are 20 T cell receptor beta chains from one sample, sequenced in a study of control samples from healthy donors and cancer patients. Profiling relied on immunoSEQ multiplex PCR, and the TCRdb table lists in-frame clones only, not all of them. Of some 130,000 clones in the sample, just over 90% are singletons; the top ten hold 1.7%. Specimen: PBMCs. The receptors originated from a man aged 45-65 years with head and neck cancer.

This clone was seen once. This chain connects TRBV24-1 to TRBJ1-1, with D maybe TRBD1 (5 bases). The germline V gene encodes CDR1 KGHDR and CDR2 SFDVKD. The CDR3 runs to 13 residues. Trimming cost V 5 bases and J 5 bases, with 11 bases left between them. CDR3 bases: TGTGCCACCAGTGGGGGGGTAGCGACTGAAGCTTTCTTT. Its translation is CATSGGVATEAFF.

The rearrangement uses TRBV7-6 and TRBJ1-2; D is possibly TRBD1 (6 bases). Germline V gene sequence: CDR1 SGHVS, CDR2 FNYEAQ. CDR3 size: 14 residues. V was shortened by 5 bases and J by 5 bases, with 15 bases between the two germline ends. In nucleotides, the CDR3 is TGTGCCAGCAGCCCTCGGACAGACAATTATGGCTACACCTTC. Translated: CASSPRTDNYGYTF.

This chain joins TRBV18 and TRBJ1-3, with 7 nucleotides matching TRBD1. V shed 4 bases and J 2 bases; nucleotides not matched to a gene: 8. Germline V gene lookup returns CDR1 KGHSH and CDR2 LQKENI. The CDR3 consists of 16 residues. DNA for the CDR3: TGTGCCAGCTCACGGTCGGGGACAGATGCTGGAAACACCATATATTTT. This sequence encodes CASSRSGTDAGNTIYF.

This sequence joins TRBV20-1 and TRBJ2-7; D is ambiguous. Deletions cut 5 bases from V and 4 bases from J, with 9 bases between. This CDR3 has 11 amino acids. CDR1 and CDR2 from the germline V gene are DFQATT and SNEGSKA (reference sequence). CDR3: CSALGRYEQYF. CDR3 nucleotide sequence: TGCAGTGCTCTCGGGCGGTACGAGCAGTACTTC.

The chain uses TRBV5-5 and TRBJ1-2, with 9 bases identical to TRBD1. Germline V gene sequence: CDR1 SGHKS, CDR2 YYEKEE (reference sequence). J was trimmed by 5 bases and V by 3 bases; bases with no gene match: 8. The CDR3 contains 15 residues. The CDR3 sequence: CASSYSGQGGYGYTF. CDR3 DNA: TGTGCCAGCAGCTACTCGGGACAGGGAGGTTATGGCTACACCTTC.

In its sample, this clone was seen once. This chain connects TRBV19 to TRBJ1-1; D is undetermined. The length of the CDR3 is 14 residues. Germline V lookup: CDR1 LNHDA, CDR2 SQIVND (reference sequence). The ends were cut back, 11 bases at V and 1 base at J, with 17 bases in the middle. The CDR3 sequence is CASLLADKNTEAFF. The CDR3 coding sequence is TGTGCCTCTCTCTTGGCGGATAAGAACACTGAAGCTTTCTTT.

The chain is built from TRBV5-1 and TRBJ2-7; D may be TRBD2 (5 bases). This CDR3 spans 14 amino acids. The V and J ends lost 4 bases and 3 bases respectively, with 14 bases between them. CDR1 is SGHRS and CDR2 is YFSETQ in the germline V gene. The CDR3 spells CASSLRDLHYEQYF. The CDR3 DNA reads as TGCGCCAGCAGCCTACGGGATCTACACTACGAGCAGTACTTC.

The rearrangement joins TRBV6-5 to TRBJ2-5, with D tentatively TRBD1 or TRBD2 (6 bases each). This CDR3 spans 14 amino acids. Looked up from germline, CDR1 is MNHEY and CDR2 is SVGAGI. Between the trimmed V and J ends, which lost 5 bases and 7 bases, there was a span of 17 bases. The CDR3 region has the DNA TGTGCCAGCAGTAGGGGGAGGCTAGGGGGGACCCAGTACTTC. The encoded protein is CASSRGRLGGTQYF.

This chain joins TRBV28 and TRBJ1-6; D not certain. This CDR3 has 18 amino acids. Germline-derived CDR1 and CDR2 are MDHEN and SYDVKM. Trimming cost V 3 bases and J 0 bases, with 15 bases left between them. CDR3 nucleotide sequence: TGTGCCAGCAGTTTTGGCGGTAGAGGTAGCTCCTATAATTCACCCCTCCACTTT. Translation: CASSFGGRGSSYNSPLHF.

V gene TRBV5-1 combines with J gene TRBJ2-2; possibly TRBD2 for D (6 bases). This CDR3 contains 15 residues. Deletions cut 3 bases from V and 0 bases from J, with 9 bases between. CDR1 is SGHRS, CDR2 YFSETQ, per germline. CDR3 nucleotides: TGCGCCAGCAGCTCGGGGGACCCGAACACCGGGGAGCTGTTTTTT. Translating gives CASSSGDPNTGELFF.

The chain recombines TRBV7-9 with TRBJ2-3; D is unclear. The CDR3 is 13 amino acids. V was pared by 0 bases and J by 5 bases, with 6 bases between. Germline V gene data show CDR1 as SEHNR and CDR2 as FQNEAQ (reference sequence). CDR3 nucleotides: TGTGCCAGCAGCTTAGCTGGGGAAGATACGCAGTATTTT. It specifies CASSLAGEDTQYF.

The chain employs TRBV5-4 and TRBJ2-3; D might be TRBD2 (5 bases). Between the trimmed V and J ends, which lost 4 bases and 5 bases, there was a span of 8 bases. The germline V gene encodes CDR1 SGHNT and CDR2 YYREEE (reference sequence). This CDR3 is 12 amino acids long. CDR3 sequence (DNA): TGTGCCAGCAGCCCCGGGGTAGATACGCAGTATTTT. Translated, it gives CASSPGVDTQYF.

This chain connects TRBV6-5 to TRBJ2-5; 11 bases agree with TRBD2. V lost 8 bases to trimming and J lost 1 base; unmatched junction nucleotides: 3. Germline CDR1 reads MNHEY; CDR2 reads SVGAGI. CDR3 size: 14 residues. The CDR3 reads CASGGLAVQETQYF. In DNA, the CDR3 is TGTGCCAGCGGGGGACTAGCGGTCCAAGAGACCCAGTACTTC.

This CDR3 is CASSPGLAASYEQYF. The CDR3, as DNA: TGTGCCAGCAGCCCTGGGCTAGCGGCCTCCTACGAGCAGTACTTC. The V gene is TRBV7-2, the J gene TRBJ2-7; 7 bases are a match to TRBD2. The CDR3 has 15 residues. J lost 0 bases, V lost 5 bases, and 7 bases had no gene match. CDR1 and CDR2 (germline): SGHTA, FQGNSA. Supplemented by reference TRBV7-2 and TRBJ2-7, the full variable domain reads GAGVSQSPSNKVTEKGKDVELRCDPISGHTALYWYRQSLGQGLEFLIYFQGNSAPDKSGLPSDRFSAERTGGSVSTLTIQRTQQEDSAVYLCASSPGLAASYEQYFGPGTRLTVT.

This sequence joins TRBV5-1 and TRBJ1-1; D may be TRBD1 (5 bases). This CDR3 comprises 15 residues. Germline values: CDR1 SGHRS, CDR2 YFSETQ. Trimming removed 4 bases at V and 4 bases at J, with 17 bases between. The DNA of the CDR3 is TGCGCCAGCAGCCTCAGGGAAGTGACAGTCACTGAAGCTTTCTTT. Its protein product is CASSLREVTVTEAFF.

The chain links TRBV19 to TRBJ2-1; 12 positions agree with TRBD2. The trim removed 4 bases at V and 0 bases at J, leaving 1 base unmatched. The CDR3 loop spans 16 amino acids. The V gene's germline CDR1 is LNHDA and CDR2 SQIVND (reference sequence). Written as DNA, the CDR3 is TGTGCCAGTAGTAGACTAGCGGGGGCCTCCTACAATGAGCAGTTCTTC. This sequence encodes CASSRLAGASYNEQFF.

This clone came up a few times. This chain connects TRBV19 to TRBJ1-4, with unresolved D. The germline V gene encodes CDR1 LNHDA and CDR2 SQIVND (reference sequence). This CDR3 spans 13 amino acids. Deletions cut 7 bases from V and 7 bases from J, with 13 bases between. Here the CDR3 reads CASKVGRSEKLFF. DNA for the CDR3: TGTGCCAGTAAGGTCGGGAGGAGTGAAAAACTGTTTTTT.

The chain uses TRBV24-1 and TRBJ1-1; D possibly corresponds to TRBD1 (6 bases). The V and J ends lost 0 bases and 1 base respectively, with 32 bases between them. The germline V gene encodes CDR1 KGHDR and CDR2 SFDVKD. The CDR3 length is 23 residues. The CDR3 bases are TGTGCCACCAGTGATTTGCTTTTCGCGACGTCCAATCAGGGGTGTGGGCCGAACACTGAAGCTTTCTTT. It specifies CATSDLLFATSNQGCGPNTEAFF.

The chain joins TRBV5-4 to TRBJ2-3; 15 bases match TRBD2. From germline, CDR1 is SGHNT and CDR2 YYREEE (reference sequence). This CDR3 is built from 18 residues. V lost 2 bases, J lost 8 bases, and 12 bases stayed unmatched. DNA of the CDR3: TGTGCCAGCAGCTTAGGACTAGCGGGGGGGCTCGGGGTTGGTACGCAGTATTTT. It encodes CASSLGLAGGLGVGTQYF.

The J gene is TRBJ2-1, the V gene TRBV6-5; a possible D gene is TRBD1 (7 bases). Per germline, CDR1 MNHEY and CDR2 SVGAGI. V was trimmed by 1 base and J by 2 bases, leaving 12 bases between them. The CDR3 has 16 amino acids. CDR3 DNA: TGTGCCAGCAGTTACTTGGGCAGGGGGGCCTACAATGAGCAGTTCTTC. Its translation: CASSYLGRGAYNEQFF.